A single sample is the source of the 11 T cell receptor beta chains below, sequenced in a study of STAT5B mutations in CD4+ large granular lymphocyte leukemia. Profiling relied on immunoSEQ multiplex PCR, and the TCRdb table lists in-frame clones only, not all of them. The sample holds 24,000 or so clones, around three quarters seen once. Sequencing was performed on CD4+ T cells from blood buffy coats. Receptors originate from a human donor in good health.

The rearrangement joins TRBV5-1 to TRBJ2-1; no clear D gene. Germline V gives CDR1 SGHRS, CDR2 YFSETQ. V lost 7 bases and J 6 bases, leaving 14 bases between the germline ends. This CDR3 is 13 amino acids long. The CDR3 spells CASDPGGSNEQFF. Here the CDR3 DNA reads TGCGCCAGCGATCCCGGTGGCAGCAATGAGCAGTTCTTC. The complete variable domain, with remaining parts taken from reference TRBV5-1 and TRBJ2-1, reads KAGVTQTPRYLIKTRGQQVTLSCSPISGHRSVSWYQQTPGQGLQFLFEYFSETQRNKGNFPGRFSGRQFSNSRSEMNVSTLELGDSALYLCASDPGGSNEQFFGPGTRLTVL.

This chain joins TRBV29-1 and TRBJ1-3, with 8 nucleotides matching TRBD1. Per the germline V gene, CDR1 is SQVTM and CDR2 is ANQGSEA. With 5 bases clipped from V and 4 bases from J, the junction kept 4 bases outside the gene matches. The CDR3 contains 13 residues. The CDR3 sequence: CSVWTGSGNTIYF. CDR3 nucleotide sequence: TGCAGCGTTTGGACAGGGAGCGGAAACACCATATATTTT.

The rearrangement joins TRBV11-3 to TRBJ2-2, with a weak D call TRBD2 (5 bases). CDR1 is SGHNT and CDR2 is YENEEA in the germline V gene. The CDR3 has 14 amino acids. V was clipped by 3 bases and J by 0 bases, with 5 bases between them. The CDR3 nucleotides are TGTGCCAGCAGCTTCGGGGCGAACACCGGGGAGCTGTTTTTT. Amino acid sequence: CASSFGANTGELFF. Full variable domain (rest looked up from reference TRBV11-3 and TRBJ2-2): EAGVVQSPRYKIIEKKQPVAFWCNPISGHNTLYWYLQNLGQGPELLIRYENEEAVDDSQLPKDRFSAERLKGVDSTLKIQPAELGDSAVYLCASSFGANTGELFFGEGSRLTVL.

The V gene is TRBV27, the J gene TRBJ1-5, with unresolved D. This CDR3 spans 19 amino acids. Trimming stripped 6 bases from V and 0 bases from J, with 24 bases between. The V gene's germline CDR1 is MNHEY and CDR2 SMNVEV (reference sequence). CDR3 residues: CASRFVLSITTYSNQPQHF. The DNA of the CDR3 is TGTGCCAGCAGATTTGTACTATCGATCACCACATATAGCAATCAGCCCCAGCATTTT.

V is TRBV7-2 and J is TRBJ2-5; either TRBD1 or TRBD2 may fit D (6 bases each). The length of the CDR3 is 17 residues. Germline V gene sequence: CDR1 SGHTA, CDR2 FQGNSA. V lost 4 bases, J lost 7 bases, and 25 bases lay in between. CDR3 region: CASSSHRDSPGQGTQYF. CDR3 coding DNA: TGTGCCAGCAGCTCCCACAGGGACTCCCCCGGCCAGGGGACCCAGTACTTC.

A note on this clone: At one of its ends the junction is not consistent with the germline gene, which may arise from a read error. The V call is TRBV5-4, the J call TRBJ2-3, with TRBD1 matching over 8 bases. Germline V gene lookup returns CDR1 SGHNT and CDR2 YYREEE (reference sequence). The CDR3 sequence is 15 residues long. The CDR3 DNA follows: TGTGCCAGCAGGTTGGACAGGGATAGCACAGATACGCAGTATTTT. It encodes CASRLDRDSTDTQYF.

V usage is TRBV28 and J usage is TRBJ1-1, with D possibly TRBD1 on 6 matching bases. The length of the CDR3 is 14 residues. CDR1 and CDR2 from the germline V gene are MDHEN and SYDVKM. V gave up 6 bases and J gave up 5 bases, with 16 bases separating them. CDR3 region: CASRPRTEVTEAFF. CDR3 nucleotides: TGTGCCAGCAGACCCAGGACAGAAGTTACTGAAGCTTTCTTT.

This clone has just one count. The CDR3 nucleotides read TGCAGTGCCAGAAGGGGTGAGCAGTTCTTC. Its translation: CSARRGEQFF. The V gene is TRBV20-1, the J gene TRBJ2-1; TRBD1 might be the D (5 bases). The CDR3 is made up of 10 amino acids. The V and J ends lost 6 bases and 9 bases respectively, with 9 bases between them. Germline V gene sequence: CDR1 DFQATT, CDR2 SNEGSKA (reference sequence).

This clone has only a few counts. The gene calls are TRBV5-4 and TRBJ1-1; no definite D call. Trimming cost V 4 bases and J 6 bases, with 22 bases left between them. Germline V gives CDR1 SGHNT, CDR2 YYREEE (reference sequence). This CDR3 is built from 16 residues. The CDR3 spells CASSPGRSSPTAEAFF. The DNA of the CDR3 is TGTGCCAGCAGCCCGGGGAGGTCATCACCGACCGCTGAAGCTTTCTTT.

The chain employs TRBV28 and TRBJ1-2; maybe TRBD1 (6 bases). Germline lookup yields CDR1 MDHEN and CDR2 SYDVKM. The germline V and J ends were trimmed by 2 bases and 4 bases, with 14 bases remaining between them. The CDR3 totals 15 residues. The DNA for the CDR3 is TGTGCCAGCAGTTTAGACAGGACTTTTGGCTATGGCTACACCTTC. Its translation is CASSLDRTFGYGYTF.

J is TRBJ2-4 and V is TRBV10-3, with D perhaps matching TRBD1 or TRBD2 (5 bases each). The CDR3 has 16 residues. Germline loops: CDR1 ENHRY, CDR2 SYGVKD. V gave up 3 bases and J gave up 3 bases, with 15 bases separating them. CDR3 loop: CAISDRDPRDKNIQYF. CDR3 bases: TGTGCCATCAGTGACCGGGACCCTAGGGACAAAAACATTCAGTACTTC.